One sample yielded the 7 T cell receptor beta chains listed below, sequenced in a study of naive and memory T cell subsets. Both TRBC1 and TRBC2 were covered by a beta constant-region primer of two equimolar oligonucleotides. MiXCR, run by TCRdb on the UMI-ligation and nested PCR reads, gives a single entry per CDR3 protein. The top ten clones hold about 0.13% of a sample with about 150,000 distinct CDR3 sequences, approximately 17% of them seen once. The sample consisted of naive CD4+ T cells from blood. All receptors derive from a human donor in good health.

A few counts support this clonotype. The J gene is TRBJ1-2, the V gene TRBV5-1, with 7 bases matching TRBD1. With 0 bases clipped from V and 4 bases from J, the junction kept 3 bases outside the gene matches. The CDR3 extends over 14 amino acids. Germline V gene data show CDR1 as SGHRS and CDR2 as YFSETQ. The CDR3: CASSLGQGSYGYTF. The CDR3 nucleotides read TGCGCCAGCAGCTTGGGACAGGGTAGCTATGGCTACACCTTC. The variable domain in full, with the rest retrieved from reference TRBV5-1 and TRBJ1-2, is KAGVTQTPRYLIKTRGQQVTLSCSPISGHRSVSWYQQTPGQGLQFLFEYFSETQRNKGNFPGRFSGRQFSNSRSEMNVSTLELGDSALYLCASSLGQGSYGYTFGSGTRLTVV.

The V and J genes are TRBV18 and TRBJ2-7; D perhaps matches TRBD2 (5 bases). V was cut by 3 bases and J by 4 bases, with 16 bases left in between. The CDR3 totals 15 residues. Germline V gene sequence: CDR1 KGHSH, CDR2 LQKENI. The CDR3 DNA follows: TGTGCCAGCTCACCCACGCGACTGACGGGATACGAGCAGTACTTC. Protein sequence: CASSPTRLTGYEQYF.

V is TRBV6-2 or TRBV6-3 and J is TRBJ2-1; no firm D call. The length of the CDR3 is 12 residues. CDR1 is MNHEY, CDR2 SVGEGT, per germline. Trimming left V 8 bases short and J 6 bases short, with 11 bases between. The CDR3 is CASFNGPNEQFF. As DNA, the CDR3 is TGTGCCAGCTTCAACGGCCCCAATGAGCAGTTCTTC.

This clonotype was counted a few times. The J gene is TRBJ2-7, the V gene TRBV20-1; D may be TRBD2 (5 bases). The CDR3 is 13 amino acids. CDR1 and CDR2 from the germline V gene are DFQATT and SNEGSKA (reference sequence). Trimming removed 3 bases at V and 4 bases at J, with 13 bases between. The CDR3, as DNA: TGCAGTGCTAGGGGCAGCGGAACGTACGAGCAGTACTTC. Encoded protein: CSARGSGTYEQYF.

This chain joins TRBV24-1 and TRBJ1-5; 12 bases map to TRBD1. Germline-derived CDR1 and CDR2 are KGHDR and SFDVKD. This CDR3 is built from 16 residues. Losses at the gene ends were 0 bases for V and 5 bases for J; bases not matched to a gene: 1. CDR3 amino acids: CATSDLGDRGHQPQHF. The CDR3 region has the DNA TGTGCCACCAGTGATTTGGGGGACAGGGGGCATCAGCCCCAGCATTTT.

This clonotype was counted only a few times. The rearrangement joins TRBV21-1 to TRBJ1-1. TRBV21-1 is given as a pseudogene. The CDR3 covers 14 residues. The CDR3 reads CAPIIAAANTEAFF. CDR3 nucleotides: TGTGCCCCAATTATAGCGGCAGCGAACACTGAAGCTTTCTTT.

Turning to this clonotype: Its ends do not fully match the called genes, so a read error is possible. This chain joins TRBV10-1 and TRBJ1-5; D remains unclear. The CDR3 loop spans 13 amino acids. In germline, CDR1 is WNHNN, CDR2 SYGVQD (reference sequence). CDR3 sequence: CASSEVGNQSQHF. CDR3 DNA: TGCGCCAGCAGTGAAGTAGGGAATCAGTCCCAGCATTTT.